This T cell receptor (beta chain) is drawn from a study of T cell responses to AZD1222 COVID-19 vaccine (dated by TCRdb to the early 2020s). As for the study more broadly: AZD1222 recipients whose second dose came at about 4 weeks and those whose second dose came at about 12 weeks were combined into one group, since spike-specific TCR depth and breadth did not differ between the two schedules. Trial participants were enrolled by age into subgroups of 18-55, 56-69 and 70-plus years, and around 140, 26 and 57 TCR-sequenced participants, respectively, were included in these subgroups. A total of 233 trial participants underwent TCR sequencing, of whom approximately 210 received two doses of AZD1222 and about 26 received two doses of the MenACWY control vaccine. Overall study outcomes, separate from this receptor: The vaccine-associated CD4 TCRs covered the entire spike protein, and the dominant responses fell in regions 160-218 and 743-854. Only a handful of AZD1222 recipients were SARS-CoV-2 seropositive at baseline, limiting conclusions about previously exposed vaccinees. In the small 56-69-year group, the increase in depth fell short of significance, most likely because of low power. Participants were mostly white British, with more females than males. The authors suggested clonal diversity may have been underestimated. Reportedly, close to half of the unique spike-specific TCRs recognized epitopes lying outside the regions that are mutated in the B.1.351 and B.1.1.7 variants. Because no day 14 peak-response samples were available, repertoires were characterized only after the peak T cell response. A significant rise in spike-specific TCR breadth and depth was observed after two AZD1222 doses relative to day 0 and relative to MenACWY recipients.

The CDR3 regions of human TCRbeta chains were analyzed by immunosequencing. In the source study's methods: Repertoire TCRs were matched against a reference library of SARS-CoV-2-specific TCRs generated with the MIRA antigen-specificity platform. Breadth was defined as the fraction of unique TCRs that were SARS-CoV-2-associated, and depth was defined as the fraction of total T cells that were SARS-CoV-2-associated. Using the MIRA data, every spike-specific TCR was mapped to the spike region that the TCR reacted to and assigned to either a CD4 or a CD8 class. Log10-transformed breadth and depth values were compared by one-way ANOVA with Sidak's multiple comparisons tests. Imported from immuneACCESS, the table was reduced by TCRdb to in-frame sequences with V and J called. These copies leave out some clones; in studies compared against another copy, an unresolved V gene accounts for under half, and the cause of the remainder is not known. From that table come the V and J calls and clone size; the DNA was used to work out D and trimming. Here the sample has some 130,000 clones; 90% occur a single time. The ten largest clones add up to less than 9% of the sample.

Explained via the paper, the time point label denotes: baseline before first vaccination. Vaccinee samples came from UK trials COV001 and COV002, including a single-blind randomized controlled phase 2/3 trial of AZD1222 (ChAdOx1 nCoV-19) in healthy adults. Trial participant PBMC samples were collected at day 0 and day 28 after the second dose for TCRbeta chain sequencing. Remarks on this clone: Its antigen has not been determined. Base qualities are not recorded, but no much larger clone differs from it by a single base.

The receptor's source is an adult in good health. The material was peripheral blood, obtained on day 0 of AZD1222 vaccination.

The DNA is TGTGCCAGCAGTTACGACCGGGACAGGGGTCATGGCTACACCTTC. Translated, it reads CASSYDRDRGHGYTF. This chain joins TRBV6-6 to TRBJ1-2, with 10 junctional bases fitting TRBD1. The CDR3 spans 15 residues, from the cysteine through the phenylalanine. Only CDR3 DNA remains: 45 bases, in frame from the first base. In the germline V gene (reference sequence), CDR1 corresponds to MNHNY and CDR2 to SVGAGI. V is cut back by 2 bases and J by 6 bases, with 6 bases in the junction unmatched.